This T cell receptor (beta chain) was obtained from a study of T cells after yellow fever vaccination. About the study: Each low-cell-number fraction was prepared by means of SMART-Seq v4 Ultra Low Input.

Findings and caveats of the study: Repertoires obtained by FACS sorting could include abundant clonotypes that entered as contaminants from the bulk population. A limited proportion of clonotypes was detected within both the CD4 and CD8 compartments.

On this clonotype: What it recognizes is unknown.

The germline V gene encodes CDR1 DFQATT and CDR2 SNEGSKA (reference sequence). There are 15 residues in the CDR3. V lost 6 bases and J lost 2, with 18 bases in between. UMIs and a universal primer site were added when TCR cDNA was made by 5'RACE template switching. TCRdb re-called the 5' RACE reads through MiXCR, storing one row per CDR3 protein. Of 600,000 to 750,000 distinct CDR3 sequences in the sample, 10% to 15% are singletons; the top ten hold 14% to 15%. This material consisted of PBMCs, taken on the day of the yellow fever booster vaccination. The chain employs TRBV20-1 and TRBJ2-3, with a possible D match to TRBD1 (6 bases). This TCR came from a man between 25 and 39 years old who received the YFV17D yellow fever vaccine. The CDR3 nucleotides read TGCAGTGCAACAACGGGACAAAGATTCACAGATACGCAGTATTTT. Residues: CSATTGQRFTDTQYF.